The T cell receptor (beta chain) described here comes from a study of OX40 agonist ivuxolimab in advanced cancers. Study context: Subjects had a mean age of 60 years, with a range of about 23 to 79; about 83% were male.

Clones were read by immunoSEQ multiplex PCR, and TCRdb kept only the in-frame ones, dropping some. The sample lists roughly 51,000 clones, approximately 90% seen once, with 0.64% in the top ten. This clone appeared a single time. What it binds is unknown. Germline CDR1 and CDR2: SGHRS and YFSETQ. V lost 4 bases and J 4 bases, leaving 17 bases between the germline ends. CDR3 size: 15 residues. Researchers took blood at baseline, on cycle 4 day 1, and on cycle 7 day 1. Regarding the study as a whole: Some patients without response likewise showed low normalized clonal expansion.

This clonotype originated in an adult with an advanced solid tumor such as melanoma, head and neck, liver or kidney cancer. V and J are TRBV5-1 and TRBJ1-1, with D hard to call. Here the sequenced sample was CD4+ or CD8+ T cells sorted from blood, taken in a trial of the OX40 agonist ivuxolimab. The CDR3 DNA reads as TGCGCCAGCAGCCCCACGCGAGGGTTGGGCACTGAAGCTTTCTTT. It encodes CASSPTRGLGTEAFF.